This T cell receptor beta chain is drawn from a study of STAT5B mutations in CD4+ large granular lymphocyte leukemia. Produced via immunoSEQ multiplex PCR; TCRdb's table is partial and in-frame only. The data show 35,000 or so clones, 69% seen once. CDR3 length: 16 residues. V dropped 6 bases and J dropped 0 bases, with 18 bases sitting between them. The germline V gene encodes CDR1 SQVTM and CDR2 ANQGSEA. This clone was observed a single time. The antigen is not known. Study-level findings and limits: 8/27 top patient clones versus 2/35 control clones were TRBV06-family. About 26% of private leukemic clonotypes occurred rarely in other patients' non-leukemic repertoires. Higher CD4+ than CD8+ T-LGLL clonality might reflect small sample size.

Controls came from buffy coats of healthy blood donors. This chain links TRBV29-1 with TRBJ2-1; D may be TRBD2 (6 bases). Sequenced sample: CD4+ T cells from blood buffy coats. The receptor comes from a human donor in good health. CDR3 loop: CSVPTTLASSYNEQFF. CDR3 nucleotides: TGCAGCGTCCCCACTACTCTAGCGAGCTCCTACAATGAGCAGTTCTTC.